The clone carrying this T cell receptor (beta chain) has ten or more counts. Its antigen remains unknown. RNA transcripts served as the template for amplifying TCR beta CDR3 regions. The TCR CDR3 was amplified in a first-round RT-PCR using the HTBI primer set. From the multiplex PCR reads, TCRdb called clonotypes with MiXCR, one entry per CDR3 protein. The sample gives under 200,000 distinct CDR3 sequences, about 9.4% of which show up once; over 20% is in the top ten. The V end lost 0 bases, the J end lost 5 bases, and 9 bases lay between the germline ends. The CDR3 has 14 amino acids. Germline V gives CDR1 SEHNR, CDR2 FQNEAQ (reference sequence). Participants, patients aged 18 to 65, had newly diagnosed hyperthyroidism with a duration under 2 months. The sample belongs to a study of T cells in Graves' hyperthyroidism and ophthalmopathy. General study results and limits: Within blood appeared most thyroid clonotypes that had expanded above 0.001.

Sequenced: blood. The source is a woman aged 18-29 years with Graves' hyperthyroidism that later progressed to Graves' ophthalmopathy. The chain has TRBV7-9 and TRBJ2-3, with D hard to call. The CDR3 nucleotides read TGTGCCAGCAGCTTAGCGCGAACTCGAGATACGCAGTATTTT. Translated: CASSLARTRDTQYF.